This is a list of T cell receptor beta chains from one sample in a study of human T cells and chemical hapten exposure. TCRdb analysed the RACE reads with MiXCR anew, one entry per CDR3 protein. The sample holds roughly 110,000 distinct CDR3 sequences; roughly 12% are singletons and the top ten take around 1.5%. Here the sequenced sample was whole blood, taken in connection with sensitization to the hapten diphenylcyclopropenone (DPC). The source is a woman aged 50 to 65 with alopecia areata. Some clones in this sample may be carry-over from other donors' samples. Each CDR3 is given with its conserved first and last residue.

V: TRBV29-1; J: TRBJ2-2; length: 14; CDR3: CSGETSGGTGELFF
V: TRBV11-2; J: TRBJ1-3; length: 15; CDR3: CASSPIQPSGNTIYF
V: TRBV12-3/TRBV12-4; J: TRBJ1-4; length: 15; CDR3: CASSLKGTGKEKLFF
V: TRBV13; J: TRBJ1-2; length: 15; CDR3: CASSIRAGTDYGYTF
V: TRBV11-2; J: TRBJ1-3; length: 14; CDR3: CATSTDYSGNTIYF
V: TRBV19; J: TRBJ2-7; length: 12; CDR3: CATRDASYEQYF
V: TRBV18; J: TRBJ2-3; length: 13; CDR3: CASSSLIADTQYF
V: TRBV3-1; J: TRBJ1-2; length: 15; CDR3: CASSPPRLIGNGYTF
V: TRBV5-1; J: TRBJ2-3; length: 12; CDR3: CASIGVADTQYF
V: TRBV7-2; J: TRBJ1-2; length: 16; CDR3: CASSLNVAGRNYGYTF
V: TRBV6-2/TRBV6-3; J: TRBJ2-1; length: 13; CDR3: CASSPADHNEQFF
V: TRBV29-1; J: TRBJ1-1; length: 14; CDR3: CSVERDRKVTEAFF
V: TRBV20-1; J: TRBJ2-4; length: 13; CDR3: CSGGGLAKNIQYF
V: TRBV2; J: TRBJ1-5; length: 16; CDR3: CASSEASRGGNQPQHF
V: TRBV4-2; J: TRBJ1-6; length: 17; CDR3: CASSPTPTPGGDSPLHF
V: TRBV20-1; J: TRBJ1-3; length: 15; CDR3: CSASPKSLSGNTIYF
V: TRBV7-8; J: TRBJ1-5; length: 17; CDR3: CASSLEGAGSTLEPQHF
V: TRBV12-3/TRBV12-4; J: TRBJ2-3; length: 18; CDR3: CASSLGSRGSPGTDTQYF
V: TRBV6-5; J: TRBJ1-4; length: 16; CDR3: CASSNSGRQTNEKLFF
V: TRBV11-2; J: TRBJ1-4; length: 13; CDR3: CASGGQGLEKLFF